Sequencing of this T cell receptor beta chain was carried out in a study of OX40 agonist ivuxolimab in advanced cancers. Study-wide background: As their treatment, patients were administered ivuxolimab, an agonistic anti-OX40 (CD134) antibody. Each patient was given ivuxolimab into a vein every 2 weeks, at 0.01 to 10 mg/kg.

The CDR3 sequence is 15 residues long. The germline V and J ends were trimmed by 3 bases and 7 bases, with 17 bases remaining between them. Germline V gene lookup returns CDR1 SGHDT and CDR2 YYEEEE. Clones were sequenced by immunoSEQ multiplex PCR, and TCRdb holds only the in-frame ones, with some missing. The table includes tens of thousands of clones, approximately 86% detected once. V usage is TRBV5-6 and J usage is TRBJ2-1, with no clear D. This sequence was found in an adult with an advanced solid tumor such as melanoma, head and neck, liver or kidney cancer. This sample comprised CD4+ or CD8+ T cells sorted from blood, obtained in a trial of the OX40 agonist ivuxolimab. CDR3 amino acids: CASSSENRYGNEQFF. CDR3 bases: TGTGCCAGCAGCTCGGAGAACCGCTACGGGAATGAGCAGTTCTTC.